Listed below are T cell receptor beta chains from one sample, sequenced in a study of shared clonotypes between healthy human individuals. Here immunoSEQ multiplex PCR was the method, and the copy in TCRdb shows in-frame clones only, minus some. The sample shows 2 million to 2.5 million clones, around 95% of them seen only once. Input material: naive CD4+ T cells sorted from blood. These receptors all stem from a man between 18 and 29 years old in good health. Each CDR3 is given without its conserved first and last residue.

TRBV20-1	TRBJ1-2	SARVGWGYT
TRBV19	TRBJ1-4	ASRDRVKEKLF
TRBV6-4	TRBJ2-2	ASSHSANTGELF
TRBV5-1	TRBJ2-7	ASSETVAGGGEQY
TRBV5-4	TRBJ2-5	ASTPSTGTSSETQY
TRBV19	TRBJ1-5	ASSRQGAGMGQPQH
TRBV28	TRBJ2-3	ASSLLAGGRDTQY
TRBV7-2	TRBJ2-7	ASSTTGRVRYEQY
TRBV28	TRBJ1-2	ASSTPVGGGNYGYT
TRBV10-3	TRBJ2-4	AISADGRNGLDIQY
TRBV6-5	TRBJ1-4	ASRVQGSEKLF
TRBV18	TRBJ2-5	ASSPGFQETQY
TRBV25-1	TRBJ2-7	ASSEYGEQY
TRBV6-5	TRBJ1-1	ASSYSTQINTEAF
TRBV19	TRBJ2-1	ASSKRFNEQF
TRBV5-1	TRBJ1-1	ASSLGVGSNKGTEAF
TRBV4-2	TRBJ2-2	ASSPLVEANTGELF
TRBV10-3	TRBJ2-7	AISESRLTYEQY
TRBV6-5	TRBJ2-5	ASSYSSWGVRETQY
TRBV5-1	TRBJ2-7	ASSIGDSYEQY
TRBV9	TRBJ1-2	ASHARTGGHGYT
TRBV4-3	TRBJ2-1	ASSQDLSGAEQF
TRBV11-2	TRBJ2-1	ASSRSGRDDNEQF
TRBV9	TRBJ2-5	ASSVGVAGGQETQY
TRBV27	TRBJ2-2	ASSLGGRRTGELF
TRBV27	TRBJ1-1	ASSSPGQRNTEAF
TRBV30	TRBJ2-1	AWRGLATKQF
TRBV30	TRBJ1-4	ASRLSNEKLF
TRBV7-9	TRBJ1-4	ASSPLWGFEKLF
TRBV30	TRBJ2-5	AWSHQIETQY
TRBV27	TRBJ2-3	ASSTHLAGAGDTQY
TRBV30	TRBJ1-2	AWSGGPERYT
TRBV18	TRBJ1-5	ASSPLAGGGNQPQH
TRBV2	TRBJ2-2	ASSENGLNTGELF
TRBV5-1	TRBJ1-1	ASSLEVSGDTEAF
TRBV29-1	TRBJ2-2	SVRRGLKTGELF
TRBV6-5	TRBJ1-2	ASSSTTGNYGYT
TRBV29-1	TRBJ2-1	SVEGQVLYNEQF
TRBV19	TRBJ2-3	ASSPGLASDTQY
TRBV18	TRBJ1-4	ASSPLTGGNEKLF
TRBV18	TRBJ1-1	ASSQQGLGTEAF
TRBV6-5	TRBJ2-7	ASSSPRTAQYEQY
TRBV27	TRBJ2-2	ASSASNRPGELF
TRBV7-8	TRBJ1-1	ASSPRQNLNTEAF
TRBV30	TRBJ2-5	AWSEAGGPTQY
TRBV30	TRBJ2-1	AWSTSLNEQF
TRBV5-1	TRBJ1-1	ASSLEDRDTEAF
TRBV5-1	TRBJ2-7	ASSLRDMAYEQY